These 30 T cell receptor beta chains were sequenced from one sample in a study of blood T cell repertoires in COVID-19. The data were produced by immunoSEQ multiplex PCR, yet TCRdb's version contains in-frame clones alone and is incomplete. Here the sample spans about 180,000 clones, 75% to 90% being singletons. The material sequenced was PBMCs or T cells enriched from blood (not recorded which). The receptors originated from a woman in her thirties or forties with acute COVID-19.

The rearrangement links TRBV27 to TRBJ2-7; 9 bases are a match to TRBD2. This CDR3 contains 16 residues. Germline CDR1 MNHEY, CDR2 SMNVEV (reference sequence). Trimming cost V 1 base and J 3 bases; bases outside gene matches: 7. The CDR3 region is CASSLLGSGRIYEQYF. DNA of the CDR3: TGTGCCAGCAGTTTATTAGGTAGCGGGAGAATCTACGAGCAGTACTTC.

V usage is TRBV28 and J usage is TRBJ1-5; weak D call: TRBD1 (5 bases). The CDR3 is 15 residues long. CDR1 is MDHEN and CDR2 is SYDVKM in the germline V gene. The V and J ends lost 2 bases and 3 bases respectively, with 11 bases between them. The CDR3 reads CASSLRQGVNQPQHF. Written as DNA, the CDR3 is TGTGCCAGCAGTTTAAGGCAAGGGGTCAATCAGCCCCAGCATTTT.

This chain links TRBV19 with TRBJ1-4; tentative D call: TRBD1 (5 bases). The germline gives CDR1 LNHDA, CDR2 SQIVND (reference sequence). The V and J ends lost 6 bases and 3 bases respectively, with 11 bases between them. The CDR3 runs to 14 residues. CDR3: CASRPTASNEKLFF. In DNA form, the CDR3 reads TGTGCCAGTAGACCGACAGCCTCTAATGAAAAACTGTTTTTT.

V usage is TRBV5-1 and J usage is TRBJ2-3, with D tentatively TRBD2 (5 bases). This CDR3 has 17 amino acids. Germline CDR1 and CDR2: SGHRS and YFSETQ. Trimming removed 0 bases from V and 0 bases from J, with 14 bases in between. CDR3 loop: CASSLDWARRSTDTQYF. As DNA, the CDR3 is TGCGCCAGCAGCTTGGATTGGGCGCGGAGGAGCACAGATACGCAGTATTTT.

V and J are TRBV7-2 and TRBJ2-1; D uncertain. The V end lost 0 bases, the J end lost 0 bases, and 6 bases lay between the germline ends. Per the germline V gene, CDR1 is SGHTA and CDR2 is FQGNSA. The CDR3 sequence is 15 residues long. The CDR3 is CASSLAIPSYNEQFF. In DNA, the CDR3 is TGTGCCAGCAGCTTAGCTATCCCCTCCTACAATGAGCAGTTCTTC.

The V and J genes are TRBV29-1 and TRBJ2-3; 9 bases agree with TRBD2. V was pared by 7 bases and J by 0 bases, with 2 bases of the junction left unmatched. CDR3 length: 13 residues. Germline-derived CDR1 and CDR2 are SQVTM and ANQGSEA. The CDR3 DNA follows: TGCAGCGAGACTAGCGGTAGCACAGATACGCAGTATTTT. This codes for CSETSGSTDTQYF.

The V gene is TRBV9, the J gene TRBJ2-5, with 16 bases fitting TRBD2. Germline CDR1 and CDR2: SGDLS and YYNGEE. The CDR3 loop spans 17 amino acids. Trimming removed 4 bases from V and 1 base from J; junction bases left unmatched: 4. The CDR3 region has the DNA TGTGCCAGCAGCCTCGGGACTAGCGGGAGGGCCCAAGAGACCCAGTACTTC. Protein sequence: CASSLGTSGRAQETQYF.

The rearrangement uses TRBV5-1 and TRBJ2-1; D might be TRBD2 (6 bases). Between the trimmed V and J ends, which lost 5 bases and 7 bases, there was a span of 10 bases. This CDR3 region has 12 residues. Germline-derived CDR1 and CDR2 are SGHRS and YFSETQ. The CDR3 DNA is TGCGCCAGCAGACCGGAGGGGAATGAGCAGTTCTTC. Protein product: CASRPEGNEQFF.

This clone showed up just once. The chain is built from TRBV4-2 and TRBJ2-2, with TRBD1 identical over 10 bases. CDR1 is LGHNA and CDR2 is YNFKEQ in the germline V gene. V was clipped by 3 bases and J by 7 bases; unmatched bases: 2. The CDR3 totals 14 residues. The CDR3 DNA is TGTGCCAGCAGCCACGGGACAGGGGACGGGGAGCTGTTTTTT. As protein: CASSHGTGDGELFF.

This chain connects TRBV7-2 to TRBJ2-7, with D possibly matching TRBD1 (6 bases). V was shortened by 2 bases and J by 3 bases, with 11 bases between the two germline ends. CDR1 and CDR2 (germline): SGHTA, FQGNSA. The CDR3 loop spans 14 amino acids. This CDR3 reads CASSLRDTVYEQYF. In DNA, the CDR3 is TGTGCCAGCAGCTTACGGGACACAGTCTACGAGCAGTACTTC.

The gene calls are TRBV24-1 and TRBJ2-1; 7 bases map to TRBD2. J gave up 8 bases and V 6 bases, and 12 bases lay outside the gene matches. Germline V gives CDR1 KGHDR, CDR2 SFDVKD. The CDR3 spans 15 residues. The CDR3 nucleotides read TGTGCCACCAGTTCGGGCCCGGGGGGTAGGTATGAGCAGTTCTTC. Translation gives CATSSGPGGRYEQFF.

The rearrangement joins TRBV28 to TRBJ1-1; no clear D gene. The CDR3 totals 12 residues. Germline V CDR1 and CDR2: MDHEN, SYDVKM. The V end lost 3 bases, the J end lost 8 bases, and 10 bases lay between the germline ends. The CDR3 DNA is TGTGCCAGCAGTTTCCCGCGGTGGGAAGCTTTCTTT. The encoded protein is CASSFPRWEAFF.

The CDR3 region is CAHGQGGTDTQYF. The DNA of the CDR3 is TGTGCCCACGGACAGGGAGGCACAGATACGCAGTATTTT. The chain uses TRBV30 and TRBJ2-3; TRBD1 matches 8 bases. In germline, CDR1 is GTSNPN, CDR2 SVGIG (reference sequence). V shed 8 bases and J 1 base; nucleotides not matched to a gene: 5. This CDR3 comprises 13 residues.

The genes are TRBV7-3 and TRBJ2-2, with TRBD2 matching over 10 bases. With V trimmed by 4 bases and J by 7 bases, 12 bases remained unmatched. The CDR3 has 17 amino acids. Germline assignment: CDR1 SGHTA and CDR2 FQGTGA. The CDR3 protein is CASSSTGLANSGGELFF. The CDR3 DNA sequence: TGTGCCAGCAGCTCTACGGGACTAGCGAATTCCGGCGGGGAGCTGTTTTTT.

The CDR3 protein is CASSLGTGEKLFF. CDR3 sequence (DNA): TGCGCCAGCAGCTTGGGGACGGGAGAAAAACTGTTTTTT. This chain uses TRBV5-1 with TRBJ1-4; D not certain. Germline CDR1 SGHRS, CDR2 YFSETQ. The ends were cut back, 0 bases at V and 8 bases at J, with 8 bases in the middle. The CDR3 runs to 13 residues. Combining the CDR3 with reference TRBV5-1 and TRBJ1-4 gives the whole variable domain KAGVTQTPRYLIKTRGQQVTLSCSPISGHRSVSWYQQTPGQGLQFLFEYFSETQRNKGNFPGRFSGRQFSNSRSEMNVSTLELGDSALYLCASSLGTGEKLFFGSGTQLSVL.

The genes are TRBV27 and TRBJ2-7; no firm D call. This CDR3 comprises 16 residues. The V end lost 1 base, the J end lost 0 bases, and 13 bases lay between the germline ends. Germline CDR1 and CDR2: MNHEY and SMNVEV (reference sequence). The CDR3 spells CASSLFGSGPSYEQYF. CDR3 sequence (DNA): TGTGCCAGCAGTTTATTTGGAAGTGGGCCCTCCTACGAGCAGTACTTC.

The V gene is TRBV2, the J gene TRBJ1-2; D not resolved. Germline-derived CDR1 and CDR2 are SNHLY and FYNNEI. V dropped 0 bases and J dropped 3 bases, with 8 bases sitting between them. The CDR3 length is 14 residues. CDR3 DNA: TGTGCCAGCAGTGAAGCGCGGGGAGACTATGGCTACACCTTC. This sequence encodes CASSEARGDYGYTF.

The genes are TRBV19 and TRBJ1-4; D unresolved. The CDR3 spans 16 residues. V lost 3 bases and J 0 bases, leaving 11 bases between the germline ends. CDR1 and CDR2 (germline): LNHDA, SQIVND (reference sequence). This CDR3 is CASSISFGTTNEKLFF. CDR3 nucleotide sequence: TGTGCCAGTAGTATTTCGTTCGGGACAACTAATGAAAAACTGTTTTTT.

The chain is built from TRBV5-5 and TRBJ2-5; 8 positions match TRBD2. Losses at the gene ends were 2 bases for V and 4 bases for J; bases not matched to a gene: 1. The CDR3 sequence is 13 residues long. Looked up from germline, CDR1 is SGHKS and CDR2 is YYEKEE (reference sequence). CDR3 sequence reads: CASSFGLAETQYF. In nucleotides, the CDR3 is TGTGCCAGCAGCTTCGGACTAGCAGAGACCCAGTACTTC.

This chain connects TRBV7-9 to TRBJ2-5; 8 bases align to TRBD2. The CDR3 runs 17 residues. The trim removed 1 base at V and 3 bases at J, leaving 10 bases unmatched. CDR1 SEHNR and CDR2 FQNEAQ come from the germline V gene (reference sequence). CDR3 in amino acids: CASSLGSGTAGKETQYF. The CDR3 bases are TGTGCCAGCAGCTTAGGTAGCGGGACGGCTGGTAAAGAGACCCAGTACTTC.

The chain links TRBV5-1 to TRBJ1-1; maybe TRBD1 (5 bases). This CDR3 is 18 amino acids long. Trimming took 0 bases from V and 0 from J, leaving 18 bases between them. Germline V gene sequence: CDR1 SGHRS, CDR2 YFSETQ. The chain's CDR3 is CASSLAAGPGRMNTEAFF. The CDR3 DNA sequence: TGCGCCAGCAGCTTGGCGGCAGGGCCCGGTAGGATGAACACTGAAGCTTTCTTT.

The CDR3 loop is CASSVARQDTQYF. The CDR3 nucleotides read TGTGCCAGCAGCGTTGCCCGCCAGGATACGCAGTATTTT. V usage is TRBV7-3 and J usage is TRBJ2-3; the D is unclear. The CDR3 length is 13 residues. V dropped 5 bases and J dropped 6 bases, with 12 bases sitting between them. CDR1 and CDR2 (germline): SGHTA, FQGTGA. Together with reference TRBV7-3 and TRBJ2-3, the CDR3 gives the full variable domain: GAGVSQTPSNKVTEKGKYVELRCDPISGHTALYWYRQSLGQGPEFLIYFQGTGAADDSGLPNDRFFAVRPEGSVSTLKIQRTERGDSAVYLCASSVARQDTQYFGPGTRLTVL.

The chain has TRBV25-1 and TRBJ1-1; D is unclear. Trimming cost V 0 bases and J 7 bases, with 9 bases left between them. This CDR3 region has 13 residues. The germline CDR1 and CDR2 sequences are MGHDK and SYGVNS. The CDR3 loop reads CASSEYRSNEAFF. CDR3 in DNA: TGTGCCAGCAGTGAATATAGGAGCAATGAAGCTTTCTTT.

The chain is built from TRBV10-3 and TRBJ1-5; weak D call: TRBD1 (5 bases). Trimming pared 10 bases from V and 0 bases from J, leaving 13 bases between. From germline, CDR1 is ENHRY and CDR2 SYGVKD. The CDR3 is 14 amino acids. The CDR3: CATFAGGSNQPQHF. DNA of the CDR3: TGTGCCACCTTCGCGGGGGGTAGCAATCAGCCCCAGCATTTT.

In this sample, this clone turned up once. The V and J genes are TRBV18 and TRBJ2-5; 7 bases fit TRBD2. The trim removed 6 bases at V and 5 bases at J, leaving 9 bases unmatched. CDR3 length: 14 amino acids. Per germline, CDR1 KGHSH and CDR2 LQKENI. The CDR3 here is CASSPGRGLETQYF. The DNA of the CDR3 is TGTGCCAGCTCGCCGGGGAGGGGTTTGGAGACCCAGTACTTC.

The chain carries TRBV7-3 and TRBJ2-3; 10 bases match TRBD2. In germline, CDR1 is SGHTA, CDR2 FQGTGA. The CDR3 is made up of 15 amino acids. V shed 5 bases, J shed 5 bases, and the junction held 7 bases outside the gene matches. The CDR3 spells CASSLAGVVEDTQYF. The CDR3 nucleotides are TGTGCCAGCAGCCTAGCGGGAGTAGTCGAAGATACGCAGTATTTT.

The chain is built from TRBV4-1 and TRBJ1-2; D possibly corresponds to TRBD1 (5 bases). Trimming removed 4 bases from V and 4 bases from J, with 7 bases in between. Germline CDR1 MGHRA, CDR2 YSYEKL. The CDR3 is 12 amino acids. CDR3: CASSPGGYGYTF. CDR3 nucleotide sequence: TGCGCCAGCAGCCCCGGGGGCTATGGCTACACCTTC.

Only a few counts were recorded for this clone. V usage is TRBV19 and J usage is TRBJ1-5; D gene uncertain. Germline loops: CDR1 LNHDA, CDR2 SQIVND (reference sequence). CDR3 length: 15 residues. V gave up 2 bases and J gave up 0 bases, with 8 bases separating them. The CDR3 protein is CASSINWSSNQPQHF. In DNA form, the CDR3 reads TGTGCCAGTAGTATAAATTGGAGTAGCAATCAGCCCCAGCATTTT.

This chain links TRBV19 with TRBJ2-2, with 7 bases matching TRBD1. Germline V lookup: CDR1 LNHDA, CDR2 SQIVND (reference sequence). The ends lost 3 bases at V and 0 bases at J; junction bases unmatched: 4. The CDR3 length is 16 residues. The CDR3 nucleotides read TGTGCCAGTAGTATTATGGGGACAGCGAACACCGGGGAGCTGTTTTTT. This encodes CASSIMGTANTGELFF.

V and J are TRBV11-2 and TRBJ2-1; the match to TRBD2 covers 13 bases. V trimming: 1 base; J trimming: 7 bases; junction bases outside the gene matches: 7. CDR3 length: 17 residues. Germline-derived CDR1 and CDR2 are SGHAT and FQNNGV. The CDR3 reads CASSLAGLAGVKNEQFF. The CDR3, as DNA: TGTGCCAGCAGCTTAGCTGGACTAGCGGGAGTAAAGAATGAGCAGTTCTTC.